Listed below are T cell receptor beta chains from one sample, sequenced in a study of cytomegalovirus exposure and HLA in healthy donors. The method was immunoSEQ multiplex PCR; TCRdb's version includes in-frame clones alone and lacks a portion of them. The top ten clones hold 1.1% to 1.5% of a sample with around 150,000 clones, roughly 71% of them seen once. Sequenced input: PBMCs. The receptors come from a woman aged 40 to 50 in good health and CMV-seronegative. CDR3s include the opening cysteine and the closing phenylalanine or tryptophan. A D gene is named only where the DNA matches it firmly. Part of the rows lack a size; the others show once, few, many or a class for expanded clones.

>TRBJ1-3|TRBV9|-|-
CASSANRNQPSGNTIYF
TGTGCCAGCAGCGCAAACAGAAATCAACCCTCTGGAAACACCATATATTTT
>TRBJ1-3|TRBV6-1|TRBD1|once
CASSDYRGLSGNTIYF
TGTGCCAGCAGTGACTACAGGGGTCTCTCTGGAAACACCATATATTTT
>TRBJ1-2|TRBV4-3|-|-
CASSQEAGYGYTF
TGCGCCAGCAGCCAAGAAGCGGGATATGGCTACACCTTC
>TRBJ1-1|TRBV10-1|-|-
CASSENTGITEAFF
TGCGCCAGCAGTGAGAATACGGGGATCACTGAAGCTTTCTTT
>TRBJ1-2|TRBV15|-|-
CATSRAAGSANYGYTF
TGTGCCACCAGCAGAGCGGCAGGGTCGGCTAACTATGGCTACACCTTC
>TRBJ1-4|TRBV19|-|-
CATSPRTFSAEKLFF
TGTGCCACTTCCCCCCGGACATTCTCCGCCGAAAAACTGTTTTTT
>TRBJ2-3|TRBV6-1|TRBD2|-
CASSETSGGARNTQYF
TGTGCCAGCAGTGAGACTAGCGGGGGGGCGCGAAATACGCAGTATTTT
>TRBJ1-2|TRBV7-9|TRBD1|-
CASSPQGGFGYTF
TGTGCCAGCAGCCCACAGGGGGGGTTTGGCTACACCTTC
>TRBJ1-6|TRBV6-1|-|-
CASSAQNRTTFVLNFSPLHF
TGTGCCAGCAGTGCCCAAAATCGGACTACCTTCGTCTTGAATTTTTCACCCCTCCACTTT
>TRBJ1-4|TRBV5-1|TRBD1|-
CASSPTTGIEEKLFF
TGCGCCAGCAGCCCGACGACAGGGATAGAGGAAAAACTGTTTTTT
>TRBJ2-6|TRBV4-3|TRBD1|-
CASSHSNRGSGANVLTF
TGCGCCAGCAGCCATTCAAACAGGGGCTCTGGGGCCAACGTCCTGACTTTC
>TRBJ2-1|TRBV29-1|-|few
CSVGGRNEQFF
TGCAGCGTAGGCGGGCGAAATGAGCAGTTCTTC
>TRBJ1-4|TRBV25-1|-|-
CASSDPKLANEKLFF
TGTGCCAGCAGTGATCCAAAGTTAGCTAATGAAAAACTGTTTTTT
>TRBJ2-1|TRBV15|-|-
CATTRAGSYNEQFF
TGTGCCACCACTCGGGCGGGGTCCTACAATGAGCAGTTCTTC
>TRBJ1-3|TRBV25-1|TRBD1|-
CASSEYQGGSGNTIYF
TGTGCCAGCAGTGAATATCAGGGGGGCTCTGGAAACACCATATATTTT
>TRBJ2-2|TRBV5-1|TRBD1|few
CASSLAHRGSGELFF
TGCGCCAGCAGCTTGGCCCACAGGGGATCCGGGGAGCTGTTTTTT
>TRBJ2-2|TRBV29-1|TRBD2|-
CSATSGRAHGELFF
TGCAGCGCCACTAGCGGGAGGGCTCACGGGGAGCTGTTTTTT
>TRBJ1-2|TRBV5-1|-|-
CASSAGTHYGYTF
TGCGCCAGCAGCGCCGGGACACACTATGGCTACACCTTC
>TRBJ1-3|TRBV6-5|-|-
CASSSPFSSGNTIYF
TGTGCCAGCAGTTCACCCTTTAGCTCTGGAAACACCATATATTTT
>TRBJ1-4|TRBV5-8|-|-
CASSLRSPWPNEKLFF
TGTGCCAGCAGCTTGAGGAGCCCGTGGCCTAATGAAAAACTGTTTTTT
>TRBJ2-2|TRBV6-6|-|-
CASRTTGNTGELFF
TGTGCCAGCAGGACGACAGGGAACACCGGGGAGCTGTTTTTT
>TRBJ2-5|TRBV9|TRBD2|once
CASSVAASGGRETQYF
TGTGCCAGCAGCGTAGCTGCGAGCGGGGGGCGAGAGACCCAGTACTTC
>TRBJ1-4|TRBV7-9|-|-
CASSPRREELFF
TGTGCCAGCAGTCCGCGGAGGGAGGAACTGTTTTTT
>TRBJ1-1|TRBV28|-|-
CASSLAGTEAFF
TGTGCCAGCAGCCTTGCCGGCACTGAAGCTTTCTTT
>TRBJ2-2|TRBV15|-|-
CATSISGRRIYTGELFF
TGTGCCACCAGCATCTCAGGTCGACGGATCTACACCGGGGAGCTGTTTTTT
>TRBJ2-7|TRBV2|-|-
CASSEKYSSYEQYF
TGTGCCAGCAGTGAAAAATACAGCTCCTACGAGCAGTACTTC
>TRBJ1-2|TRBV6-5|-|-
CASSRGTGFGGYTF
TGTGCCAGCAGCCGAGGTACTGGGTTTGGAGGCTACACCTTC